This is a list of T cell receptor beta chains from one sample in a study of graft-versus-host responses after intestinal transplantation. Method: immunoSEQ multiplex PCR; TCRdb's copy keeps in-frame clones and lacks some. The data hold 90,000 to 130,000 clones, with roughly 92% observed a single time. These receptors are not linked to any known antigen. The starting material was unstimulated CD4+ T cells sorted from spleen or lymph node cells, obtained before transplant. The receptor source for this set is a human donor who was the organ donor for an intestinal transplant. Both conserved end residues are part of each CDR3. A D gene is named only where the DNA matches it firmly. The size of a clone is reported for some rows only, either as once, few or many, or as a class for expanded clones.

clone size,J gene,V gene,D gene,CDR3 DNA,CDR3 protein
-,TRBJ2-1,TRBV9,TRBD2,TGTGCCAGCAGCCCTAGCGGAGGGTACAATGAGCAGTTCTTC,CASSPSGGYNEQFF
once,TRBJ2-5,TRBV28,-,TGTGCCAGCACCTGGAGCGGAGGGGAGACCCAGTACTTC,CASTWSGGETQYF
once,TRBJ1-3,TRBV4-1,-,TGCGCCAGCAGCCAAGGCAGGGCGAGCTCTGGAAACACCATATATTTT,CASSQGRASSGNTIYF
-,TRBJ1-3,TRBV7-2,-,TGTGCCAGCAGCAGGGGACCTGGGGACTCTGGAAACACCATATATTTT,CASSRGPGDSGNTIYF
-,TRBJ1-5,TRBV5-5,-,TGTGCCAGCACCTTGGGTCCAAGGGACCATCAGCCCCAGCATTTT,CASTLGPRDHQPQHF
-,TRBJ2-7,TRBV6-6,TRBD1,TGTGCCAGCAGCTCTGGGACAGGGGGTTCTTACGAGCAGTACTTC,CASSSGTGGSYEQYF
few,TRBJ2-1,TRBV5-1,TRBD2,TGCGCCAGCAGCTTGGGACTAGCGGGGGGTGGCGAGCAGTTCTTC,CASSLGLAGGGEQFF
-,TRBJ2-1,TRBV5-1,TRBD2,TGCGCCAGCAACCCAGCGGGATCCTACAATGAGCAGTTCTTC,CASNPAGSYNEQFF
-,TRBJ2-7,TRBV18,TRBD2,TGTGCCAGCTCACCGCTAGCGGGAGGAGGGGGCTACGAGCAGTACTTC,CASSPLAGGGGYEQYF
-,TRBJ1-4,TRBV5-6,-,TGTGCCAGCAGCTTGCGACAGAATGAAAAACTGTTTTTT,CASSLRQNEKLFF
-,TRBJ2-1,TRBV9,-,TGTGCCAGCAGCGTAGCTGGGCAGGGCAATGAGCAGTTCTTC,CASSVAGQGNEQFF
-,TRBJ2-7,TRBV7-3,-,TGTGCCAGCAGACCTCGGTATCCAGGAAACCTACCCTACGAGCAGTACTTC,CASRPRYPGNLPYEQYF
-,TRBJ2-1,TRBV6-5,TRBD1,TGTGCCAGCTCTGGGACAGGAAGCTCCTACAATGAGCAGTTCTTC,CASSGTGSSYNEQFF
once,TRBJ1-2,TRBV7-2,-,TGTGCCAGCAGCTTAGCGCCTGGAACCCTAGCTAACTATGGCTACACCTTC,CASSLAPGTLANYGYTF
-,TRBJ2-7,TRBV11-2,TRBD1,TGTGCCAGCAGCGAGGGTCCGGGACAGGGATACGAGCAGTACTTC,CASSEGPGQGYEQYF
-,TRBJ2-3,TRBV9,-,TGTGCCAGCAGCGTAGGGTCACATAGCACAGATACGCAGTATTTT,CASSVGSHSTDTQYF
-,TRBJ2-3,TRBV5-1,TRBD1,TGCGCCAGCAGCTTGGGGACAGGCCCCACAGATACGCAGTATTTT,CASSLGTGPTDTQYF
-,TRBJ2-1,TRBV4-2,-,TGTGCCAGCAGCGGCGTCCTAGCGTTATACAATGAGCAGTTCTTC,CASSGVLALYNEQFF
-,TRBJ2-4,TRBV28,TRBD1,TGTGCCAGCCTGACCGGGACAGGGGGCGACATTCAGTACTTC,CASLTGTGGDIQYF
-,TRBJ2-7,TRBV7-9,TRBD2,TGTGCCAGCAGCGGGGGACTAGCGGGGCCCTACGAGCAGTACTTC,CASSGGLAGPYEQYF
-,TRBJ2-3,TRBV18,-,TGTGCCAGCTCACCACGGGGCGGGAGCACAGATACGCAGTATTTT,CASSPRGGSTDTQYF
once,TRBJ2-2,TRBV10-3,TRBD2,TGTGCCACTTCTAGGGAGGGTCCCGGGGAGCTGTTTTTT,CATSREGPGELFF
once,TRBJ2-7,TRBV6-5,-,TGTGCCAGCAGTTACGAACAGGGTGGATACGAGCAGTACTTC,CASSYEQGGYEQYF
-,TRBJ2-2,TRBV4-1,-,TGCGCCAGCAGCCGAACAGGGCGGTTGAACACCGGGGAGCTGTTTTTT,CASSRTGRLNTGELFF
-,TRBJ2-3,TRBV10-3,TRBD1,TGTGCCATCAGCCGCACAGGGGGTACAGATACGCAGTATTTT,CAISRTGGTDTQYF
-,TRBJ2-5,TRBV5-4,-,TGTGCCAGCAGCTCCCGGGACCCAGAAGAGACCCAGTACTTC,CASSSRDPEETQYF
-,TRBJ2-3,TRBV10-2,-,TGCGCCAGCAGCGATTTACAGGGGAGGCGGACAGATACGCAGTATTTT,CASSDLQGRRTDTQYF
-,TRBJ2-3,TRBV19,-,TGTGCCAGTAACAGGGGTGGACTAGGCACAGATACGCAGTATTTT,CASNRGGLGTDTQYF
once,TRBJ1-3,TRBV6-5,TRBD1,TGTGCCAGCAGTGACATGAACCACAGGGGAGAGGATTTT,CASSDMNHRGEDF
-,TRBJ2-7,TRBV2,TRBD1,TGTGCCAGCACGGTCGGGCAGGGGGCCCCCTACGAGCAGTACTTC,CASTVGQGAPYEQYF
few,TRBJ1-2,TRBV6-1,-,TGTGCCAGCGGAAACAGGGAGACTAACTATGGCTACACCTTC,CASGNRETNYGYTF
-,TRBJ1-2,TRBV6-6,-,TGTGCCAGCAGTTACTCCGGAGGGGCCGGAGATGGCTACACCTTC,CASSYSGGAGDGYTF
-,TRBJ2-2,TRBV29-1,-,TGCAGCGTGGCTAGGAGTGGGGCCGGGGAGCTGTTTTTT,CSVARSGAGELFF
-,TRBJ1-1,TRBV6-1,-,TGTGCCAGCAGTGTAAGGGGAGGGTTCAACACTGAAGCTTTCTTT,CASSVRGGFNTEAFF
-,TRBJ1-2,TRBV30,TRBD1,TGTGCCTGGAGCCGGGACAGGTTAAACTATGGCTACACCTTC,CAWSRDRLNYGYTF
-,TRBJ1-2,TRBV27,-,TGTGCCAGCAGTTGGCAGGGAGGGTATGGCTACACCTTC,CASSWQGGYGYTF
-,TRBJ1-2,TRBV13,-,TGTGCCAGCAGCTTAGGGGCGGACTATGGCTACACCTTC,CASSLGADYGYTF
-,TRBJ1-5,TRBV19,-,TGTGCCAGTAGTGTGGGAAATCAGCCCCAGCATTTT,CASSVGNQPQHF
-,TRBJ1-2,TRBV5-6,-,TGTGCCAGCAGCTTGGTCAGTTCTAACTATGGCTACACCTTC,CASSLVSSNYGYTF
-,TRBJ2-3,TRBV5-6,TRBD2,TGTGCCAGCAGCTTGGGACTAGCGGGGAACACAGATACGCAGTATTTT,CASSLGLAGNTDTQYF
-,TRBJ1-1,TRBV11-2,-,TGTGCCAGCAGCTCTCAGGGGCGGAGAGCTTTCTTT,CASSSQGRRAFF
-,TRBJ2-3,TRBV28,TRBD2,TGTGCCAGCAGTTCACTAGCGGGAGGGTCAGATACGCAGTATTTT,CASSSLAGGSDTQYF
-,TRBJ2-1,TRBV30,TRBD2,TGTGCCTGGAGTAAGACTAGCGGGGGGGACAATGAGCAGTTCTTC,CAWSKTSGGDNEQFF
-,TRBJ2-3,TRBV11-2,TRBD2,TGTGCCAGCAGCCCCCTAGCGGGAGCTTCCACAGATACGCAGTATTTT,CASSPLAGASTDTQYF
few,TRBJ1-5,TRBV5-1,TRBD1,TGCGCCAGCAGCTTGGGGCCCGGGACAGGGGGCATGGCCCAGCATTTT,CASSLGPGTGGMAQHF
-,TRBJ2-2,TRBV19,-,TGTGCCAGTAGGTCCTCCTCGGAGCTGTTTTTT,CASRSSSELFF
-,TRBJ1-2,TRBV7-8,TRBD1,TGTGCCAGCAGCGCGGACAGGTCAGGCGGCTACACCTTC,CASSADRSGGYTF
-,TRBJ1-1,TRBV10-3,TRBD1,TGTGCCATCAGGGACCGGGACAGGGGTACTGAAGCTTTCTTT,CAIRDRDRGTEAFF
-,TRBJ2-5,TRBV5-1,TRBD2,TGCGCCAGCAGCTTGGGCCCAGGACTAGGGCCACTCCAAGAGACCCAGTACTTC,CASSLGPGLGPLQETQYF
-,TRBJ2-7,TRBV19,-,TGTGCCAGTAGTATAGAGGCAGGGATGCGGGAGCAGTACTTC,CASSIEAGMREQYF
-,TRBJ2-3,TRBV5-4,-,TGTGCCAGCAGCTTCGGGGATACGCAGTATTTT,CASSFGDTQYF
-,TRBJ2-7,TRBV6-5,-,TGTGCCAGCCGAAGACAGTACGAGCAGTACTTC,CASRRQYEQYF
-,TRBJ1-2,TRBV4-1,TRBD1,TGTGCCAGCAGCCAAGGACAGGACTTAAACTATGGCTACACCTTC,CASSQGQDLNYGYTF
-,TRBJ1-5,TRBV4-1,-,TGCGCCAGCAGCCGGATGGTGATTCCCGGGGTCAATCAGCCCCAGCATTTT,CASSRMVIPGVNQPQHF